The clone carrying this TCR beta chain showed up just once. Possible read error: a much larger clone is one base away. The CDR3 does not end in the conserved phenylalanine or tryptophan, so this is likely a read error. MiXCR, applied by TCRdb to the 5' RACE reads, yields one record per CDR3 protein. The sample has 35,000 to 50,000 distinct CDR3 sequences, 30% seen once. From germline, CDR1 is MGHRA and CDR2 YSYEKL. The CDR3 is made up of 15 amino acids. V was clipped by 3 bases and J by 5 bases; unmatched bases: 6. Material for sequencing was tumor-infiltrating memory CD4+ T cells sorted from the breast tumor. This sample's subset: memory CD4+ T cells, CD4+CD45RO+CD25-. This clonotype was obtained from a female donor with breast cancer. The gene calls are TRBV4-1 and TRBJ2-1, with TRBD1 matching 8 bases. The chain's CDR3 is CASSHPGTGDNEQFS. Written as DNA, the CDR3 is TGCGCCAGCAGCCATCCCGGGACAGGTGACAATGAGCAGTTCTCC.